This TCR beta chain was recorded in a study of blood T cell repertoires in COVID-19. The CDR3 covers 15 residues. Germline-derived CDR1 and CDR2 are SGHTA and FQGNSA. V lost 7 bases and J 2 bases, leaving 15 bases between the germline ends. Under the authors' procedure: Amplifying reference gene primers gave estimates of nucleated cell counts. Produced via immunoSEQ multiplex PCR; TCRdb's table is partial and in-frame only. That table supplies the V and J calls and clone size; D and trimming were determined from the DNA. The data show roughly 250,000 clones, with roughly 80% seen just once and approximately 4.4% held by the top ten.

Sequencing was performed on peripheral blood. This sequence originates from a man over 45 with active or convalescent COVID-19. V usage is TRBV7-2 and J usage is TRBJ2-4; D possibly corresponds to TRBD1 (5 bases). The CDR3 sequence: CASTPMTASKNIQYF. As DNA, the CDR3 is TGTGCCAGCACCCCGATGACAGCCTCCAAAAACATTCAGTACTTC.